These T cell receptor beta chains were read from a single sample in a study of PD-1 blockade in classical Hodgkin lymphoma. The assay was immunoSEQ multiplex PCR, and TCRdb's table has in-frame clones only and misses some. The repertoire includes approximately 15,000 clones, roughly 80% of them detected once, and around a quarter sits in the top ten. The sequencing here drew on peripheral blood mononuclear cells (PBMCs), taken before the second cycle of nivolumab. Every receptor here comes from a human donor with classical Hodgkin lymphoma. CDR3s include the opening cysteine and the closing phenylalanine or tryptophan. A D gene is named only where the DNA matches it firmly. Clone size is shown for a subset of rows, as once, few, many or a class of expanded clone.

V gene	clone size	D gene	J gene	CDR3 protein	CDR3 DNA
TRBV9	-	-	TRBJ2-7	CASSVTGNPYEQYF	TGTGCCAGCAGCGTTACGGGAAACCCCTACGAGCAGTACTTC
TRBV27	-	TRBD1	TRBJ2-1	CASSLSRGLNEQFF	TGTGCCAGCAGTTTATCGAGGGGGCTCAATGAGCAGTTCTTC
TRBV7-2	-	TRBD1	TRBJ2-3	CASTNTGASTDTQYF	TGTGCCAGCACCAACACAGGGGCTAGCACAGATACGCAGTATTTT
TRBV18	-	-	TRBJ2-5	CASSPLASETQYF	TGTGCCAGCTCACCTTTGGCTTCAGAGACCCAGTACTTC
TRBV7-2	-	TRBD1	TRBJ1-5	CASSLRTGYNQPQHF	TGTGCCAGCAGCTTGAGGACAGGGTACAATCAGCCCCAGCATTTT
TRBV6-5	-	TRBD1	TRBJ1-1	CASSYGTGLGAFF	TGTGCCAGCAGTTACGGGACAGGGCTGGGGGCTTTCTTT
TRBV9	-	-	TRBJ1-3	CASKGDNAGNTIYF	TGTGCCAGTAAAGGGGACAATGCTGGAAACACCATATATTTT
TRBV4-3	-	TRBD1	TRBJ2-7	CASRFNLDRGNEQYF	TGCGCCAGCAGATTTAACCTTGACAGGGGTAACGAGCAGTACTTC
TRBV4-1	once	TRBD2	TRBJ2-3	CASSPPRSGLAADTQYF	TGCGCCAGCAGCCCGCCTAGGTCGGGACTAGCTGCAGATACGCAGTATTTT
TRBV4-2	-	TRBD1	TRBJ2-1	CASSHPTGGGQFF	TGTGCCAGCAGCCATCCTACAGGGGGCGGGCAGTTCTTC
TRBV2	-	TRBD2	TRBJ2-7	CASSGGAGGSYEQYF	TGTGCCAGCAGTGGAGGCGCGGGGGGGTCCTACGAGCAGTACTTC
TRBV11-2	-	-	TRBJ2-7	CASSLGPSPGRLYEQYF	TGTGCCAGCAGCTTAGGCCCTTCCCCGGGACGCCTCTACGAGCAGTACTTC
TRBV20-1	few	-	TRBJ1-1	CRGWGTEAFF	TGCAGGGGGTGGGGCACTGAAGCTTTCTTT
TRBV18	-	-	TRBJ2-5	CASSPSVPRETQYF	TGTGCCAGCTCACCTTCAGTTCCCCGAGAGACCCAGTACTTC
TRBV7-2	-	-	TRBJ1-4	CASSLPQDGGKLFF	TGTGCCAGCAGCTTACCACAGGATGGTGGAAAACTGTTTTTT
TRBV5-6	-	-	TRBJ2-5	CASSWGTTEQETQYF	TGTGCCAGCAGTTGGGGGACAACCGAGCAAGAGACCCAGTACTTC
TRBV9	-	-	TRBJ2-2	CASSPLFLRTGELFF	TGTGCCAGCAGCCCGCTTTTTCTTCGGACCGGGGAGCTGTTTTTT
TRBV7-7	-	TRBD2	TRBJ2-5	CASSLGGSGGSQETQYF	TGTGCCAGCAGCTTAGGGGGGAGCGGGGGGTCCCAAGAGACCCAGTACTTC
TRBV7-9	-	-	TRBJ2-7	CASSLGLQGYEQYF	TGTGCCAGCAGCTTAGGTCTCCAGGGGTACGAGCAGTACTTC
TRBV6-1	once	-	TRBJ2-5	CASSEQMTRQETQYF	TGTGCCAGCAGTGAACAGATGACTAGACAAGAGACCCAGTACTTC
TRBV29-1	-	-	TRBJ1-2	CSVVPQNGYTF	TGCAGCGTTGTACCCCAAAATGGCTACACCTTC
TRBV10-3	-	TRBD1	TRBJ2-4	CAISENRGEVIQYF	TGTGCCATCAGTGAGAACAGGGGTGAGGTCATTCAGTACTTC
TRBV28	-	-	TRBJ2-2	CASIFSGTGELFF	TGTGCCAGCATCTTCTCGGGTACCGGGGAGCTGTTTTTT
TRBV4-2	-	-	TRBJ2-3	CASSQDGKTADTQYF	TGTGCCAGCAGCCAAGATGGAAAAACGGCAGATACGCAGTATTTT
TRBV11-2	-	-	TRBJ2-5	CASSLAGLTLQETQYF	TGTGCCAGCAGCTTAGCAGGACTTACCCTCCAAGAGACCCAGTACTTC
TRBV29-1	-	-	TRBJ2-1	CSVEDWRDNEQFF	TGCAGCGTTGAAGATTGGCGGGACAATGAGCAGTTCTTC
TRBV28	-	-	TRBJ2-3	CASSRDLTDTQYF	TGTGCCAGCAGTCGGGACTTAACAGATACGCAGTATTTT
TRBV5-3	-	-	TRBJ1-2	CARSLYRDTTNYGYTF	TGTGCCAGAAGCTTGTATCGGGACACCACTAACTATGGCTACACCTTC
TRBV19	-	-	TRBJ2-5	CASSIDRSLLGGETQYF	TGTGCCAGTAGTATAGATCGGTCTCTCCTCGGTGGGGAGACCCAGTACTTC
TRBV29-1	-	-	TRBJ2-1	CSVAGLTGGLEQFF	TGCAGCGTTGCGGGCCTTACGGGCGGGCTAGAGCAGTTCTTC
TRBV14	-	TRBD1	TRBJ2-2	CASGTGPNTGELFF	TGTGCCAGTGGGACAGGGCCGAACACCGGGGAGCTGTTTTTT
TRBV18	-	TRBD1	TRBJ2-4	CASSQRDSLAKNIQYF	TGTGCCAGCTCACAACGGGACAGCTTAGCCAAAAACATTCAGTACTTC
TRBV6-6	-	-	TRBJ1-4	CASTKWPTEKLFF	TGTGCCAGCACTAAGTGGCCAACGGAAAAACTGTTTTTT
TRBV9	-	-	TRBJ1-3	CASSTSREDSGNTIYF	TGTGCCAGCAGCACTTCCCGGGAAGACTCTGGAAACACCATATATTTT
TRBV28	once	-	TRBJ2-1	CASSFETGGPKQFF	TGTGCCAGCAGTTTCGAAACCGGGGGGCCAAAGCAGTTCTTC
TRBV19	-	-	TRBJ2-5	CASSLQSSWETQYF	TGTGCCAGTAGTCTACAGTCATCGTGGGAGACCCAGTACTTC
TRBV28	-	TRBD1	TRBJ1-6	CASSLTGARNSPLHF	TGTGCCAGCAGTTTAACAGGGGCCAGGAATTCACCCCTCCACTTT
TRBV5-5	-	-	TRBJ1-2	CASSLELLVWGYGYTF	TGTGCCAGCAGCTTGGAGTTGCTGGTCTGGGGCTATGGCTACACCTTC
TRBV4-3	few	TRBD2	TRBJ2-3	CASSQFRASGGSDTQYF	TGCGCCAGCAGCCAATTCAGAGCTAGCGGGGGGTCAGATACGCAGTATTTT
TRBV2	-	-	TRBJ1-3	CASSADSVFSGNTIYF	TGTGCCAGCAGCGCCGATTCAGTTTTCTCTGGAAACACCATATATTTT
TRBV6-5	-	TRBD1	TRBJ1-2	CASRTGGYYGYTF	TGTGCCAGCAGGACAGGGGGCTACTATGGCTACACCTTC
TRBV7-6	-	TRBD1	TRBJ1-6	CASSRKTGVTSYNSPLHF	TGTGCCAGCAGCCGAAAGACAGGGGTAACCTCCTATAATTCACCCCTCCACTTT
TRBV7-9	-	TRBD2	TRBJ2-7	CASSLVGEGTMKQYF	TGTGCCAGCAGCTTAGTAGGCGAGGGGACTATGAAGCAGTACTTC
TRBV6-1	-	-	TRBJ1-1	CASSHRDGRKAFF	TGTGCCAGCAGTCACCGGGACGGGAGAAAAGCTTTCTTT
TRBV7-2	-	-	TRBJ2-1	CASSLPYSYNEQFF	TGTGCCAGCAGCTTGCCTTACTCCTACAATGAGCAGTTCTTC
TRBV7-7	-	-	TRBJ2-3	CASSTGRTLGTDTQYF	TGTGCTAGCAGCACGGGACGGACCCTGGGGACAGATACGCAGTATTTT
TRBV2	-	TRBD2	TRBJ2-1	CASSISGVYNEQFF	TGTGCCAGCAGTATAAGCGGGGTTTACAATGAGCAGTTCTTC
TRBV5-4	-	TRBD2	TRBJ2-1	CASSLAGGGYNEQFF	TGTGCCAGCAGCTTGGCTGGCGGGGGCTACAATGAGCAGTTCTTC